Below, one T cell receptor (beta chain) is given with its context. This record belongs to a study of T-cell reconstitution after alpha-beta-depleted transplantation in children. The germline V gene has CDR1 KGHSH and CDR2 LQKENI. V lost 6 bases, J lost 4 bases, and 10 bases stayed unmatched. There are 15 residues in the CDR3. Construction of the TCRbeta library involved unique molecular identifiers. TCRdb fed the PCR reads into MiXCR, producing one record per CDR3 protein. The table lists about 600,000 distinct CDR3 sequences, over 9.5% of them singletons, with about 4% in the top ten. The rearrangement links TRBV18 to TRBJ2-7, with 9 bases that match TRBD1. This material consisted of PBMCs from the stem cell graft donor, taken from the stem cell graft. The receptor was derived from a human donor who donated a stem cell graft to a child with acute myeloid leukemia. The DNA for the CDR3 is TGTGCCAGCTCCCGGAACGGACAGGGGATTTACGAGCAGTACTTC. It yields the protein CASSRNGQGIYEQYF.